Following are 26 T cell receptor beta chains from one sample sequenced in a study of spatial heterogeneity in lung cancer. TCRdb ran MiXCR on the 5' RACE reads and lists one entry per CDR3 protein. The sample consists of fewer than 4,000 distinct CDR3 sequences, about 16% of them appearing once. The time point is: sample taken at primary tumor resection. Their antigens remain unidentified. Study findings and constraints: It was found that expanded intratumoral alpha and beta TCR counts tracked tumor mutation counts.

The source material was lung tumor tissue, sampled at surgery. Receptors were obtained from a female donor with early-stage non-small cell lung cancer.

This clonotype is judged large. This beta chain appears as a stray read in a library generated for alpha chains; its size is not informative. The rearrangement uses TRBV5-4 and TRBJ2-5; D call uncertain. V gave up 4 bases and J gave up 4 bases, with 8 bases separating them. The CDR3 contains 12 residues. Germline V gene data show CDR1 as SGHNT and CDR2 as YYREEE (reference sequence). The CDR3 region is CASSLIRETQYF. In DNA, the CDR3 is TGTGCCAGCAGCCTGATCAGAGAGACCCAGTACTTC.

In this sample, this clonotype turned up many times. A library made for alpha chains picked up this beta chain off target, so its size means little. The gene calls are TRBV27 and TRBJ1-1; D is uncertain. The germline V gene has CDR1 MNHEY and CDR2 SMNVEV (reference sequence). Trimming took off 6 bases at V and 3 bases at J, with 14 bases between the two ends. There are 14 residues in the CDR3. DNA for the CDR3: TGTGCCAGCAGCGTAGGGCTATCGGACACTGAAGCTTTCTTT. This sequence encodes CASSVGLSDTEAFF.

This clonotype is medium-sized. The size of this beta chain means little, since it is a stray read in a library made for alpha chains. CDR3 bases: TGCAGCGCTGTGAGCGGGGGATTCCAAGAGACCCAGTACTTC. This gives the protein CSAVSGGFQETQYF. This chain uses TRBV29-1 with TRBJ2-5; the match to TRBD2 covers 8 bases. The V segment lost 7 bases and the J segment 1 base; nucleotides outside the gene matches: 8. Germline V gene lookup returns CDR1 SQVTM and CDR2 ANQGSEA. The CDR3 runs 14 residues.

The sample holds many counts of this clonotype. The library was prepared for alpha chains; this beta chain is a stray read, so its frequency means little. The chain has TRBV24-1 and TRBJ2-2; 16 bases match TRBD2. CDR3 size: 21 residues. The trim removed 5 bases at V and 1 base at J, leaving 12 bases unmatched. The germline V gene encodes CDR1 KGHDR and CDR2 SFDVKD. The CDR3 is CATSAPMGTSGGALNTGELFF. The CDR3 coding sequence is TGTGCCACCAGTGCCCCTATGGGGACTAGCGGGGGGGCTCTGAACACCGGGGAGCTGTTTTTT.

This clonotype was seen only a few times. A library prepared for alpha chains yielded this beta chain as an off-target read; its size is of little meaning. The chain carries TRBV27 and TRBJ2-1; D unresolved. V was shortened by 2 bases and J by 7 bases, with 12 bases between the two germline ends. There are 14 residues in the CDR3. Germline lookup yields CDR1 MNHEY and CDR2 SMNVEV (reference sequence). CDR3 bases: TGTGCCAGCAGTTTAAGATCCCTGGGGAATGAGCAGTTCTTC. Translation: CASSLRSLGNEQFF.

In its sample, this clonotype is medium-sized. This beta chain represents an off-target read in a library built for alpha chains; its size is of limited meaning. The V gene is TRBV4-1, the J gene TRBJ2-3; TRBD1 aligns across 8 bases. This CDR3 has 14 residues. Losses at the gene ends were 5 bases for V and 3 bases for J; bases not matched to a gene: 4. The germline gives CDR1 MGHRA, CDR2 YSYEKL. CDR3: CASSLRQGTDTQYF. CDR3 DNA: TGCGCCAGCAGCTTAAGACAGGGGACAGATACGCAGTATTTT.

This clonotype appeared many times. This beta chain lies outside the target of a library built for alpha chains; its clone size means little. The chain combines TRBV20-1 with TRBJ2-1, with no clear D. Germline V gene data show CDR1 as DFQATT and CDR2 as SNEGSKA (reference sequence). The CDR3 length is 17 residues. Trimming removed 6 bases at V and 0 bases at J, with 21 bases between. This CDR3 reads CSASDSGSPSSYNEQFF. The CDR3 coding sequence is TGCAGTGCCTCAGATAGTGGCTCCCCAAGCTCCTACAATGAGCAGTTCTTC.

Remarks on this clonotype: This beta chain turned up in a library designed for alpha chains; as an off-target read, its abundance says little. This chain joins TRBV11-2 and TRBJ2-1; the D is unclear. The V and J ends lost 4 bases and 9 bases respectively, with 16 bases between them. The CDR3 sequence is 14 residues long. CDR1 and CDR2 (germline): SGHAT, FQNNGV. The CDR3: CASSSVQWGGEQFF. CDR3 coding DNA: TGTGCCAGCAGCTCAGTTCAGTGGGGTGGTGAGCAGTTCTTC.

About this clonotype itself: For a library built for alpha chains, this beta chain is a stray read; little rests on its size. The chain employs TRBV20-1 and TRBJ1-1; D remains unclear. The CDR3 is 13 residues long. The V gene lost 5 bases and the J gene lost 4 bases, with 14 bases spanning the gap. In germline, CDR1 is DFQATT, CDR2 SNEGSKA (reference sequence). The CDR3 nucleotides read TGCAGTGCTCCGAAACCGGGTCCCACTGAAGCTTTCTTT. It yields the protein CSAPKPGPTEAFF.

This clonotype is medium-sized (0.01 to 0.1%) within its sample. The library was built for alpha chains, so this beta chain is an off-target read and its size means little. The genes are TRBV12-3 or TRBV12-4 and TRBJ2-1; 11 bases map to TRBD2. V lost 7 bases, J lost 4 bases, and 3 bases stayed unmatched. The length of the CDR3 is 14 residues. CDR3 nucleotide sequence: TGTGCCAGCACCTTAGCGGGGGGGTACAATGAGCAGTTCTTC. It yields the protein CASTLAGGYNEQFF.

This clonotype was counted a few times. This beta chain appears as a stray read in a library generated for alpha chains; its size is not informative. The chain has TRBV27 and TRBJ2-7, with 10 bases matching TRBD1. CDR1 is MNHEY, CDR2 SMNVEV, per germline (reference sequence). V shed 2 bases and J 1 base; nucleotides not matched to a gene: 11. The CDR3 is 18 residues long. The CDR3 loop is CASSLAASGTGESYEQYF. The CDR3, as DNA: TGTGCCAGCAGTTTAGCAGCCTCCGGGACAGGGGAGTCCTACGAGCAGTACTTC.

By share, this clonotype ranks as medium-sized. This beta chain lies outside the target of a library built for alpha chains; its clone size means little. The chain has TRBV6-2 or TRBV6-3 and TRBJ1-1, with a weak D call TRBD1 (5 bases). Germline CDR1 MNHEY, CDR2 SVGEGT. The CDR3 covers 14 residues. Trimming removed 2 bases from V and 4 bases from J, with 11 bases in between. CDR3 nucleotide sequence: TGTGCCAGCAGTTACAAGGGGTCCACCACTGAAGCTTTCTTT. It specifies CASSYKGSTTEAFF.

Points on this clonotype: This beta chain is an unintended read in a library built for alpha chains; its size means little. The CDR3 region has the DNA TGTGCCAGCAGATGGACAGGGGGCTCTGGGGCCAACGTCCTGACTTTC. Residues: CASRWTGGSGANVLTF. This chain connects TRBV11-2 to TRBJ2-6, with 10 bases fitting TRBD1. J lost 0 bases, V lost 6 bases, and 2 bases had no gene match. This CDR3 contains 16 residues. Germline V lookup: CDR1 SGHAT, CDR2 FQNNGV.

This clonotype occurred a few times. This beta chain is off target for a library built for alpha chains, so its abundance means little. The chain is built from TRBV27 and TRBJ2-7; D call uncertain. CDR1 and CDR2 from the germline V gene are MNHEY and SMNVEV (reference sequence). V was trimmed by 10 bases and J by 1 base, leaving 11 bases between them. CDR3 length: 12 residues. CDR3 coding DNA: TGTGCCACTTACGGCAGTTCCTACGAGCAGTACTTC. Encoded protein: CATYGSSYEQYF.

This clonotype is large (0.1 to 1%) in the sample. Within a library made for alpha chains, this beta chain is off target, and its count is uninformative. This rearrangement joins TRBV7-9 to TRBJ2-1; D may be TRBD2 (5 bases). Trimming removed 1 base at V and 3 bases at J, with 13 bases between. This CDR3 has 16 amino acids. Looked up from germline, CDR1 is SEHNR and CDR2 is FQNEAQ (reference sequence). The CDR3 DNA is TGTGCCAGCAGCTTAGGGTTTGGGAGTGGCTACAATGAGCAGTTCTTC. Its translation is CASSLGFGSGYNEQFF.

This clonotype was found many times. This beta chain represents an off-target read in a library built for alpha chains; its size is of limited meaning. This rearrangement joins TRBV20-1 to TRBJ2-6, with TRBD2 matching 8 bases. This CDR3 contains 19 residues. J was trimmed by 0 bases and V by 1 base; bases with no gene match: 11. Germline V gene sequence: CDR1 DFQATT, CDR2 SNEGSKA (reference sequence). The CDR3 DNA follows: TGCAGTGCTAGAGGGCGTTGGAACGGGGGGGCCTCTGGGGCCAACGTCCTGACTTTC. This encodes CSARGRWNGGASGANVLTF.

This clonotype is labeled medium-sized. The library was built for alpha chains, so this beta chain is an off-target read and its size means little. The J gene is TRBJ1-1, the V gene TRBV7-6, with unresolved D. Germline lookup yields CDR1 SGHVS and CDR2 FNYEAQ. The CDR3 runs 14 residues. Deletions cut 0 bases from V and 3 bases from J, with 8 bases between. The CDR3 loop reads CASSLADRDTEAFF. The CDR3 DNA reads as TGTGCCAGCAGCTTAGCGGACCGTGACACTGAAGCTTTCTTT.

This clonotype is medium-sized within its sample. This beta chain is a stray read from a library made for alpha chains; its abundance is not meaningful. This chain uses TRBV3-1 with TRBJ2-5, with 8 bases lining up with TRBD2. Germline loops: CDR1 LGHDT, CDR2 YNNKEL (reference sequence). CDR3 length: 15 residues. V shed 1 base and J 3 bases; nucleotides not matched to a gene: 4. The CDR3 region is CASSQAGGPEETQYF. The CDR3 nucleotides read TGTGCCAGCAGCCAAGCGGGGGGGCCCGAAGAGACCCAGTACTTC.

Judged by abundance, this clonotype is medium-sized. Because this beta chain is a stray read in a library intended to capture alpha chains, its abundance should not be given much weight. The V call is TRBV6-1, the J call TRBJ1-2; maybe TRBD1 (6 bases). V lost 11 bases to trimming and J lost 3 bases, with 13 bases between them. The CDR3 loop spans 12 amino acids. The germline V gene has CDR1 MNHNS and CDR2 SASEGT. CDR3 nucleotides: TGTGCCGGGGGCCTTAAGGACTATGGCTACACCTTC. As protein: CAGGLKDYGYTF.

This clonotype was detected only a few times. This beta chain turned up in a library designed for alpha chains; as an off-target read, its abundance says little. The chain is built from TRBV9 and TRBJ2-5, with 11 bases matching TRBD2. Trimming at V came to 3 bases and at J to 2 bases, leaving 3 bases not matched to a gene. CDR1 and CDR2 from the germline V gene are SGDLS and YYNGEE. The CDR3 consists of 15 residues. The CDR3 region has the DNA TGTGCCAGCAGCGCTAGCGGGAGGCAACAAGAGACCCAGTACTTC. Its protein is CASSASGRQQETQYF.

This clonotype is medium-sized in the sample. The library was designed around alpha chains, so this beta chain is a stray read whose abundance carries little weight. The rearrangement links TRBV7-3 to TRBJ2-3; 10 bases line up with TRBD1. Germline lookup yields CDR1 SGHTA and CDR2 FQGTGA. V was clipped by 5 bases and J by 3 bases; unmatched bases: 8. There are 16 residues in the CDR3. The CDR3 loop is CASSPAAGQGTDTQYF. The CDR3 DNA reads TGTGCCAGCAGCCCCGCCGCGGGACAGGGGACAGATACGCAGTATTTT. Full variable domain (rest looked up from reference TRBV7-3 and TRBJ2-3): GAGVSQTPSNKVTEKGKYVELRCDPISGHTALYWYRQSLGQGPEFLIYFQGTGAADDSGLPNDRFFAVRPEGSVSTLKIQRTERGDSAVYLCASSPAAGQGTDTQYFGPGTRLTVL.

In this sample, this clonotype is medium-sized (0.01 to 0.1%). Since it is a stray read in a library aimed at alpha chains, this beta chain has a size that is not meaningful. The rearrangement links TRBV7-9 to TRBJ2-7; tentative D call: TRBD1 (6 bases). CDR1 is SEHNR, CDR2 FQNEAQ, per germline (reference sequence). V was shortened by 7 bases and J by 2 bases, with 12 bases between the two germline ends. The CDR3 extends over 13 amino acids. The CDR3 reads CASTPDRPYEQYF. In DNA, the CDR3 is TGTGCCAGCACCCCCGACAGGCCCTACGAGCAGTACTTC.

This clonotype was recorded a few times. The size of this beta chain means little, since it is a stray read in a library made for alpha chains. The rearrangement joins TRBV2 to TRBJ2-5; TRBD1 agrees at 7 bases. This CDR3 is built from 14 residues. The J segment lost 4 bases and the V segment lost 8 bases, leaving 10 bases of the junction unmatched. Germline values: CDR1 SNHLY, CDR2 FYNNEI. The CDR3 DNA sequence: TGTGCCAGCCTCACTACAGGGGTAGCAGAGACCCAGTACTTC. Translation gives CASLTTGVAETQYF. The full variable domain, with the rest looked up from reference TRBV2 and TRBJ2-5, is EPEVTQTPSHQVTQMGQEVILRCVPISNHLYFYWYRQILGQKVEFLVSFYNNEISEKSEIFDDQFSVERPDGSNFTLKIRSTKLEDSAMYFCASLTTGVAETQYFGPGTRLLVL.

This clonotype is medium-sized by share. This beta chain represents an off-target read in a library built for alpha chains; its size is of limited meaning. This chain links TRBV20-1 with TRBJ2-3; D is unresolved. Between the trimmed V and J ends, which lost 6 bases and 5 bases, there was a span of 15 bases. The CDR3 is made up of 13 amino acids. Per germline, CDR1 DFQATT and CDR2 SNEGSKA (reference sequence). The CDR3 spells CSALVVGLDTQYF. CDR3 in DNA: TGCAGTGCCCTCGTGGTAGGGCTAGATACGCAGTATTTT.

Of note for this clonotype: In a library made to pick up alpha chains, this beta chain is a stray read with a size that means little. The chain is built from TRBV24-1 and TRBJ2-1; TRBD1 agrees at 8 bases. Germline CDR1 KGHDR, CDR2 SFDVKD. Germline trimming cut 6 bases from V and 4 bases from J; bases unmatched to any gene: 7. The CDR3 has 15 residues. The CDR3 here is CATSNPGGGYNEQFF. In DNA form, the CDR3 reads TGTGCCACCAGTAACCCAGGGGGCGGTTACAATGAGCAGTTCTTC.

A note on this clonotype: This beta chain is an unintended read in a library built for alpha chains; its size means little. The genes are TRBV7-2 and TRBJ1-2; D is unclear. Looked up from germline, CDR1 is SGHTA and CDR2 is FQGNSA. The V end was cut by 1 base, the J end by 3 bases, with 12 bases between. This CDR3 is 15 amino acids long. The chain's CDR3 is CASSLDGVRHYGYTF. CDR3 in DNA: TGTGCCAGCAGCTTAGATGGGGTTCGTCACTATGGCTACACCTTC.